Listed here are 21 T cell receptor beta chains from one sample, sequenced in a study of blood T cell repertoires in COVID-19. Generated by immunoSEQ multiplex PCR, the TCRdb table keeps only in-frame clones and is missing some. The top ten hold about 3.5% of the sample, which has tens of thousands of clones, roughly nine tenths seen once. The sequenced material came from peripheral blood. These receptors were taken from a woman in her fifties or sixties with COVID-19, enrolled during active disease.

CDR3 protein: CASSPLWPSYGYTF. As DNA, the CDR3 is TGTGCCAGCAGTCCTCTTTGGCCTAGCTATGGCTACACCTTC. V usage is TRBV28 and J usage is TRBJ1-2, with D uncertain. Germline lookup yields CDR1 MDHEN and CDR2 SYDVKM. CDR3 length: 14 amino acids. V was pared by 5 bases and J by 4 bases, with 14 bases between.

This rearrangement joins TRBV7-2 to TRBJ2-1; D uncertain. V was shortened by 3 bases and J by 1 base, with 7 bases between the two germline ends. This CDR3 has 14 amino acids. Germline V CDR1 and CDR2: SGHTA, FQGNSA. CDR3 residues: CASSLELSYNEQFF. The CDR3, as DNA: TGTGCCAGCAGCTTGGAGTTATCCTACAATGAGCAGTTCTTC.

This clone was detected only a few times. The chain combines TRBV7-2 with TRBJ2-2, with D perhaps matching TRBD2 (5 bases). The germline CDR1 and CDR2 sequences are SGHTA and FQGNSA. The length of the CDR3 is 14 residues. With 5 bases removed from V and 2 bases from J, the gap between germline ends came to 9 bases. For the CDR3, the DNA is TGTGCCAGCAGCCGCGGACTTAACACCGGGGAGCTGTTTTTT. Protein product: CASSRGLNTGELFF. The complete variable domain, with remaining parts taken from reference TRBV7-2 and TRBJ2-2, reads GAGVSQSPSNKVTEKGKDVELRCDPISGHTALYWYRQSLGQGLEFLIYFQGNSAPDKSGLPSDRFSAERTGGSVSTLTIQRTQQEDSAVYLCASSRGLNTGELFFGEGSRLTVL.

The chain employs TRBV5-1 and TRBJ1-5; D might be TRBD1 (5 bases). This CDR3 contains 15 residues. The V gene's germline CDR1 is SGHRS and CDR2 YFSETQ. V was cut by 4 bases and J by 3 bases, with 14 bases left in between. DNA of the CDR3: TGCGCCAGCAGCCAAGCACCGGGGGTCAATCAGCCCCAGCATTTT. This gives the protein CASSQAPGVNQPQHF.

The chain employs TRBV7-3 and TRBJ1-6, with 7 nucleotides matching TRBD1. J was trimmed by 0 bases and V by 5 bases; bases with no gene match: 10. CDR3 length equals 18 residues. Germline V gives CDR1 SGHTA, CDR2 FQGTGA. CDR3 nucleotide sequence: TGTGCCAGCAGCCTAAAGCTGAGGGGGCCCTCCTATAATTCACCCCTCCACTTT. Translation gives CASSLKLRGPSYNSPLHF.

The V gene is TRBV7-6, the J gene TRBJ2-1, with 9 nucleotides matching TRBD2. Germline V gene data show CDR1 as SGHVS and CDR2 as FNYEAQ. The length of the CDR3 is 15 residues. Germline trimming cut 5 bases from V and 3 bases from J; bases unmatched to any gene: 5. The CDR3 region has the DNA TGTGCCAGCAGCCCTACGACTAGCGGCTACAATGAGCAGTTCTTC. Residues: CASSPTTSGYNEQFF.

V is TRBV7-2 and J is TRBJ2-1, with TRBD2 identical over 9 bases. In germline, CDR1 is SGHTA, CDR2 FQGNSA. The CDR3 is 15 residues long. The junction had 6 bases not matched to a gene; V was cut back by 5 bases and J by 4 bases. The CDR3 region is CASSPGTSLYNEQFF. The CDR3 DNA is TGTGCCAGCAGCCCCGGGACTAGCTTATACAATGAGCAGTTCTTC.

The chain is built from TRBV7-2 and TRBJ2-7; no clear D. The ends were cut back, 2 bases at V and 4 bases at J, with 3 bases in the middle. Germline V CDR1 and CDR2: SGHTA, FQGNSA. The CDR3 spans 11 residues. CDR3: CASSLYYEQYF. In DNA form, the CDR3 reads TGTGCCAGCAGCTTATATTACGAGCAGTACTTC.

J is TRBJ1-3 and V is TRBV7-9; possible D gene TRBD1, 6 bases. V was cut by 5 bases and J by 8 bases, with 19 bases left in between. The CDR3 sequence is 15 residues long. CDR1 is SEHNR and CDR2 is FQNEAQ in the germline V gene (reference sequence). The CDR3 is CASSPDGGLVDTIYF. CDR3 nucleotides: TGTGCCAGCAGCCCAGACGGGGGGCTAGTAGACACCATATATTTT.

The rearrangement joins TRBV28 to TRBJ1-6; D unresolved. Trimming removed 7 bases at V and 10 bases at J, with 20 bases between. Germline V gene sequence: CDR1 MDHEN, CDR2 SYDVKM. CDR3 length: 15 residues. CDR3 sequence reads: CASTPKSSGESPLHF. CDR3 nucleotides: TGTGCCAGCACTCCTAAAAGCTCCGGGGAATCACCCCTCCACTTT.

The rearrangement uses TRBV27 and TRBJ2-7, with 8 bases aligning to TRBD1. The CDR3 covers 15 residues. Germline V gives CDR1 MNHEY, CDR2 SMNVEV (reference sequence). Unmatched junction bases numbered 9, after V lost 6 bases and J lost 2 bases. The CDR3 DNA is TGTGCCAGCAGCGACAGGGGAATAACCCCCTACGAGCAGTACTTC. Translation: CASSDRGITPYEQYF.

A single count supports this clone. Written as DNA, the CDR3 is TGTGCCAGCAGCCCGGGACTAGCGGGGGTCTCTGGGGCCAACGTCCTGACTTTC. This encodes CASSPGLAGVSGANVLTF. This chain joins TRBV7-2 and TRBJ2-6, with 14 positions matching TRBD2. The junction had 3 bases not matched to a gene; V was cut back by 5 bases and J by 0 bases. CDR1 is SGHTA and CDR2 is FQGNSA in the germline V gene. The CDR3 consists of 18 residues.

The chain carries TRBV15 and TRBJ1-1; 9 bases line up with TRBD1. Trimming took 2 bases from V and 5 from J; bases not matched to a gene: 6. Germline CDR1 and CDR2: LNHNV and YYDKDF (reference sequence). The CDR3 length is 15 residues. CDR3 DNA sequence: TGTGCCACCAGCAGACAAACAGGGGGCGGAACTGAAGCTTTCTTT. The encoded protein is CATSRQTGGGTEAFF.

CDR3 bases: TGTGCCTGGAGTCGGGAGTACCAAGAGACCCAGTACTTC. Its translation is CAWSREYQETQYF. The V gene is TRBV30, the J gene TRBJ2-5, with D perhaps matching TRBD2 (6 bases). CDR1 is GTSNPN and CDR2 is SVGIG in the germline V gene (reference sequence). Trimming stripped 2 bases from V and 0 bases from J, with 7 bases between. The CDR3 extends over 13 amino acids.

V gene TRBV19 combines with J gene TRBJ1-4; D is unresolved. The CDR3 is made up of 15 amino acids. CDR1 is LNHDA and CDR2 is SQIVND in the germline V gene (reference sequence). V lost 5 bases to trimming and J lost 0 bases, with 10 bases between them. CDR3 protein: CASSRQAATNEKLFF. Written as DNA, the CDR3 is TGTGCCAGTAGTCGGCAGGCAGCAACTAATGAAAAACTGTTTTTT. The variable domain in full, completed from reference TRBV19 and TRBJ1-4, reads DGGITQSPKYLFRKEGQNVTLSCEQNLNHDAMYWYRQDPGQGLRLIYYSQIVNDFQKGDIAEGYSVSREKKESFPLTVTSAQKNPTAFYLCASSRQAATNEKLFFGSGTQLSVL.

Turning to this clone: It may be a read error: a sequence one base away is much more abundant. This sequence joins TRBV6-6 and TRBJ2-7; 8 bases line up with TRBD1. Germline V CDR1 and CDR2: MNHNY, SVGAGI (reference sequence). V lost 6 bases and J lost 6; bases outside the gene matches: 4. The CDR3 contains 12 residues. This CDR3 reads CASSSTGGEQYF. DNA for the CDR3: TGTGCCAGCAGCTCAACAGGGGGCGAGCAGTACTTC.

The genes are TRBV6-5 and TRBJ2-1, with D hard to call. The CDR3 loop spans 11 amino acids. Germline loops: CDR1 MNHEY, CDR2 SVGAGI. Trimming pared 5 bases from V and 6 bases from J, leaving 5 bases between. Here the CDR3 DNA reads TGTGCCAGCAGTACTCTCAATGAGCAGTTCTTC. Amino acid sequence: CASSTLNEQFF.

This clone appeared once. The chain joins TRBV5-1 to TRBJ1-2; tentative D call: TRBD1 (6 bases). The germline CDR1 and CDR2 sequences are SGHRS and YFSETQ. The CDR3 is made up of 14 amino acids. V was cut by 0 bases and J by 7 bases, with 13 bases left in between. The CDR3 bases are TGCGCCAGCAGCTTGGCCAGGGGAAATTCTGGCTACACCTTC. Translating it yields CASSLARGNSGYTF.

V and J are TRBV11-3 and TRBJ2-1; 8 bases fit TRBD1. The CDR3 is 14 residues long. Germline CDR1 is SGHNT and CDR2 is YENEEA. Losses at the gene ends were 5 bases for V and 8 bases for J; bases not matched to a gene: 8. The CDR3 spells CASSQDRAGYEQFF. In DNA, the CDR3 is TGTGCCAGCAGCCAGGACAGGGCCGGGTATGAGCAGTTCTTC.

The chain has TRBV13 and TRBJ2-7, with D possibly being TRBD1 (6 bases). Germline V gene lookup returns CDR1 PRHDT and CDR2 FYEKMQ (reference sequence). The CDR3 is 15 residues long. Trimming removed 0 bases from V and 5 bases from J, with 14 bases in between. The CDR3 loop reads CASSLGSTGYNEQYF. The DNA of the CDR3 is TGTGCCAGCAGCTTAGGTTCGACAGGATACAACGAGCAGTACTTC.

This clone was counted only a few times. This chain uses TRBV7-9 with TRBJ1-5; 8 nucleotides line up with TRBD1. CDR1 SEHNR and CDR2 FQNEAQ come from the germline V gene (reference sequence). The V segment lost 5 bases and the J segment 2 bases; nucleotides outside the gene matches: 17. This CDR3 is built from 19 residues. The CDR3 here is CASSPGFSRGLRGNQPQHF. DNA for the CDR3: TGTGCCAGCAGCCCGGGGTTCTCCAGGGGGCTAAGAGGCAATCAGCCCCAGCATTTT.